The rows below give T cell receptor beta chains drawn from one sample of a study of OX40 agonist ivuxolimab in advanced cancers. The protocol was immunoSEQ multiplex PCR, while the TCRdb copy is restricted to in-frame clones and leaves out a portion. Of almost 50,000 clones in the sample, around 84% are singletons; the top ten hold 1.5% to 2%. Specimen: CD4+ or CD8+ T cells sorted from blood, collected in a trial of the OX40 agonist ivuxolimab. These receptors all come from an adult with an advanced solid tumor such as melanoma, head and neck, liver or kidney cancer. Both conserved end residues are part of each CDR3. A D gene is named only where the DNA matches it firmly. Only some rows state a clone size, as once, few, many or a class for expanded clones.

D gene	V gene	J gene	clone size	CDR3 DNA	CDR3 protein
NA	TRBV30	TRBJ1-1	NA	TGTGCCTGGCGGGTGGGGGCGACCACTGAAGCTTTCTTT	CAWRVGATTEAFF
NA	TRBV7-2	TRBJ2-7	NA	TGTGCCAGCAGCCCTTTCCGACCAATACCCTACGAGCAGTACTTC	CASSPFRPIPYEQYF
NA	TRBV29-1	TRBJ2-1	once	TGCAGCGTGGTACAGGGGCCGCGGGGGAATGAGCAGTTCTTC	CSVVQGPRGNEQFF
NA	TRBV27	TRBJ2-5	NA	TGTGCCAGCAGTTTACGTTTAGCGGTATATGAGACCCAGTACTTC	CASSLRLAVYETQYF
TRBD2	TRBV11-2	TRBJ2-1	once	TGTGCCAGCAGCTTTGGGGCGGGAGCGGGGAATGAGCAGTTCTTC	CASSFGAGAGNEQFF
NA	TRBV13	TRBJ2-5	NA	TGTGCCAGCAGCTTAGAGGACGCGGAGACCCAGTACTTC	CASSLEDAETQYF
NA	TRBV28	TRBJ2-7	NA	TGTGCCAGTGGTGCCCCCTACGAGCAGTACTTC	CASGAPYEQYF
TRBD2	TRBV7-9	TRBJ2-5	few	TGTGCCAGCAGCTCGCTAGGGACTAGCGGGAGGGAGGAGACCCAGTACTTC	CASSSLGTSGREETQYF
TRBD1	TRBV9	TRBJ2-2	NA	TGTGCCAGCAGCGGGGAAATGGGGGACAGGGGTCCGACCGGGGAGCTGTTTTTT	CASSGEMGDRGPTGELFF
NA	TRBV7-2	TRBJ2-1	NA	TGTGCCAGCAGCTTTGAGCTAGGGGGCTACAATGAGCAGTTCTTC	CASSFELGGYNEQFF
TRBD1	TRBV5-4	TRBJ2-2	NA	TGTGCCAGCAGCCCGGAGGGGACAGGGGCGACCGGGGAGCTGTTTTTT	CASSPEGTGATGELFF
NA	TRBV7-8	TRBJ2-2	NA	TGTGCCAGCAGCGGAAGTGGCAACTACGGGGAGCTGTTTTTT	CASSGSGNYGELFF
TRBD1	TRBV7-2	TRBJ2-3	NA	TGTGCCAGCAGCTCCGGGACAGGTCCCATAGGTACGCAGTATTTT	CASSSGTGPIGTQYF
NA	TRBV28	TRBJ1-5	NA	TGTGCCAGCAAGGCAGACCTCAATCAGCCCCAGCATTTT	CASKADLNQPQHF
NA	TRBV29-1	TRBJ2-5	NA	TGCAGCGTTGAAGGGCAGCAAGAGACCCAGTACTTC	CSVEGQQETQYF
NA	TRBV6-5	TRBJ1-2	NA	TGTGCCAGCACCCCCCGGCTTGAAGGGATTGGCTACACCTTC	CASTPRLEGIGYTF
TRBD2	TRBV13	TRBJ2-1	NA	TGTGCCAGCAGCTTAAAACTAGCGAGCGATGAGCAGTTCTTC	CASSLKLASDEQFF
TRBD1	TRBV10-3	TRBJ2-3	NA	TGTGCCATCAGGAAAGGACAGGGGGTGATAGATACGCAGTATTTT	CAIRKGQGVIDTQYF
NA	TRBV10-1	TRBJ2-1	NA	TGCGCCAGCAAAGCGGGTGTGGACAATGAGCAGTTCTTC	CASKAGVDNEQFF
NA	TRBV21-1	TRBJ1-1	NA	TGTGCCAGCAGGGTTCCTAATAGGGGAAACACTGAAGCTTTCTTT	CASRVPNRGNTEAFF
TRBD1	TRBV7-9	TRBJ2-3	NA	TGTGCCAGCATCAATCAGGGGGCATCAGATACGCAGTATTTT	CASINQGASDTQYF
NA	TRBV9	TRBJ2-3	NA	TGTGCCAGCAGCGCTTCTACCGGGAATACGCAGTATTTT	CASSASTGNTQYF
TRBD2	TRBV5-1	TRBJ2-1	NA	TGCGCCAGCAGTGAGCGGGACGGGTATGAGCAGTTCTTC	CASSERDGYEQFF
TRBD2	TRBV11-2	TRBJ2-3	NA	TGTGCCAGCAGCTTTACTGGCGGGAGTACAGATACGCAGTATTTT	CASSFTGGSTDTQYF
TRBD2	TRBV6-4	TRBJ2-3	NA	TGTGCCAGCAGTGTTGAAGCGGGAGGGGGCACAGATACGCAGTATTTT	CASSVEAGGGTDTQYF
TRBD1	TRBV27	TRBJ2-6	NA	TGTGCCGGAATCCGGGACAGGGGAATTTTGGGGGCCAACGTCCTGACTTTC	CAGIRDRGILGANVLTF
NA	TRBV28	TRBJ2-5	NA	TGTGCCAGCAGTTTGAGCAGGGGGGTATTGGAGACCCAGTACTTC	CASSLSRGVLETQYF
NA	TRBV9	TRBJ2-7	few	TGTGCCAGCAGCGTAGGGCTAATCTCCTACGAGCAGTACTTC	CASSVGLISYEQYF
NA	TRBV15	TRBJ1-2	NA	TGTGCCACCAGGGGGTCAGGGGTCTATGGCTACACCTTC	CATRGSGVYGYTF
TRBD2	TRBV19	TRBJ2-7	NA	TGTGCCAGTAGTAACCTGGCGGGAGGGTCCTACGAGCAGTACTTC	CASSNLAGGSYEQYF
TRBD1	TRBV2	TRBJ1-5	few	TGTGCCAGCAGTCCACAGGGGGTGGCCTATCAGCCCCAGCATTTT	CASSPQGVAYQPQHF
TRBD2	TRBV27	TRBJ2-1	once	TGTGCCAGCAGTCTCCGATCGCCCCTTGCCTCTGGCGGGAGGCCCCTGTACAATGAGCAGTTCTTC	CASSLRSPLASGGRPLYNEQFF
NA	TRBV9	TRBJ2-3	NA	TGTGCCAGCAGCGACGGGCCCAATATCCGGGATACGCAGTATTTT	CASSDGPNIRDTQYF
NA	TRBV7-8	TRBJ2-7	few	TGTGCCAGCAGCTTAACGTCGGAGGGCTCCTACGAGCAGTACTTC	CASSLTSEGSYEQYF
NA	TRBV28	TRBJ1-1	NA	TGTGCCAGCAGTTCTTGGGGCGGACAAATGAACACTGAAGCTTTCTTT	CASSSWGGQMNTEAFF
NA	TRBV29-1	TRBJ2-1	NA	TGCAGCGTTGGAGGCCTGAAGGAGCGATACAATGAGCAGTTCTTC	CSVGGLKERYNEQFF
TRBD1	TRBV6-1	TRBJ1-2	NA	TGTGCCAGCAGTGTCTATCAGGGGGCTGACTATGGCTACACCTTC	CASSVYQGADYGYTF
TRBD2	TRBV27	TRBJ2-1	once	TGTGCCAGCAGTTTATTCGTTATAGCGGGAGGGCCCGTCAATGAGCAGTTCTTC	CASSLFVIAGGPVNEQFF
TRBD1	TRBV6-1	TRBJ2-7	NA	TGTGCCAGCAGTGAAGGGGCAGGGGGCGTTTACGAGCAGTACTTC	CASSEGAGGVYEQYF
NA	TRBV10-2	TRBJ2-1	NA	TGCGCCAGCCTCCCCGACTGGGCCTTCAATGAGCAGTTCTTC	CASLPDWAFNEQFF
TRBD1	TRBV7-8	TRBJ2-1	NA	TGTGCCAGCAGCTTTCGTACAGGGGGTGAGCAGTTCTTC	CASSFRTGGEQFF
TRBD1	TRBV6-6	TRBJ2-7	NA	TGTGCCAGCAGGGATCCGGGACAGGGGGCTAGTGAGCAGTACTTC	CASRDPGQGASEQYF
TRBD1	TRBV7-2	TRBJ1-1	NA	TGTGCCAGCAGCTTAGTTCGACAGGGGATGACTGAAGCTTTCTTT	CASSLVRQGMTEAFF
TRBD1	TRBV19	TRBJ2-7	NA	TGTGCCAGTAGTCAACCCCACAGGGGCTCTTCCCACGAGCAGTACTTC	CASSQPHRGSSHEQYF
NA	TRBV30	TRBJ1-6	NA	TGTGCCTGGAGTGTGAAGGCTGGACCCCTCCACTTT	CAWSVKAGPLHF
NA	TRBV6-6	TRBJ2-2	NA	TGTGCCAGCATTAGGGGACACACGAACACCGGGGAGCTGTTTTTT	CASIRGHTNTGELFF